This T cell receptor beta chain derives from a study of shared T cell receptors in the human thymus. Profiled with immunoSEQ multiplex PCR; TCRdb holds only in-frame clones, not every one. The sample records tens of thousands of clones, 90% to 95% being singletons. The CDR3 loop spans 15 amino acids. V was trimmed by 2 bases and J by 1 base, leaving 11 bases between them. CDR1 SGHVS and CDR2 FNYEAQ come from the germline V gene. The V and J genes are TRBV7-6 and TRBJ2-5; D is uncertain. Sequenced sample: thymocytes. The TCR comes from a human donor. The CDR3 sequence is CASSLSKVAQETQYF. As DNA, the CDR3 is TGTGCCAGCAGCTTATCAAAAGTCGCCCAAGAGACCCAGTACTTC.